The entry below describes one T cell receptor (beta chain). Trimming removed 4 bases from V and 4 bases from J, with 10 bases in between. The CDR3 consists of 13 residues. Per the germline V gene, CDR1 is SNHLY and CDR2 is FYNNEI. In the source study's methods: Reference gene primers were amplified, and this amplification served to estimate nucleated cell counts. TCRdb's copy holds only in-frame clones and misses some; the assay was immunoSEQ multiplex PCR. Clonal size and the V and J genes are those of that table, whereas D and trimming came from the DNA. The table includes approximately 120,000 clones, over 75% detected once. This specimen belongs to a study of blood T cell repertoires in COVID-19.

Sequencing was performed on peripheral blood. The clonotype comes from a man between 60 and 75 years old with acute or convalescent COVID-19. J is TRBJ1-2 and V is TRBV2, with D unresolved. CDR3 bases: TGTGCCAGCAGTGTCGGGGAAGGCTATGGCTACACCTTC. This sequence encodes CASSVGEGYGYTF.